This TCR beta chain was profiled in a study of blood T cell repertoires in COVID-19. As for the study in general: Samples of COVID-19 (acute and convalescent) were obtained from the United States, Italy and Spain. Sample material is recorded as cDNA or gDNA derived from T cells, B-cell-depleted T cells, or PBMCs.

As handled by the study authors: Estimates of nucleated cell counts were drawn from the amplification of reference gene primers. Clones were read by immunoSEQ multiplex PCR, and TCRdb kept only the in-frame ones, dropping some. V, J and clone size are those of that table, while D and trimming were read from the DNA. The data hold some 150,000 clones, with roughly 89% observed a single time. The receptor was derived from a woman in her fifties or sixties with active or convalescent COVID-19. Material: peripheral blood.

In DNA form, the CDR3 reads TGTGCCAGCAGTCCCCTAGGGGGTTGGGATGAGCAGTTCTTC. Encoded protein: CASSPLGGWDEQFF. The gene calls are TRBV6-5 and TRBJ2-1, with D perhaps TRBD1 (6 bases). The length of the CDR3 is 14 residues. The ends were cut back, 5 bases at V and 8 bases at J, with 16 bases in the middle. CDR1 is MNHEY, CDR2 SVGAGI, per germline.